This T cell receptor (beta chain) was documented in a study of shared clonotypes between healthy human individuals. The germline V and J ends were trimmed by 0 bases and 3 bases, with 12 bases remaining between them. The germline gives CDR1 SGHAT, CDR2 FQNNGV. This CDR3 contains 15 residues. The protocol was immunoSEQ multiplex PCR, while the TCRdb copy is restricted to in-frame clones and leaves out a portion. This table holds approximately 2.5 million clones, 80% to 95% found once. The TCR sequence derives from a man aged 18-30 years in good health. Some clones in this sample may be carry-over from other donors' samples. The specimen was naive CD4+ T cells from PBMCs. The subset is: CD45RA+ positively selected. V gene TRBV11-2 combines with J gene TRBJ2-7; no definite D call. CDR3 sequence: CASSLEVATYYEQYF. The CDR3 region has the DNA TGTGCCAGCAGCTTAGAAGTAGCAACTTACTACGAGCAGTACTTC.